Listed here are 6 T cell receptor beta chains from one sample, sequenced in a study of T cells in Graves' hyperthyroidism and ophthalmopathy. The CDR3 regions of TCR beta were amplified from RNA transcripts. TCR CDR3 underwent first-round RT-PCR with the HTBI primer set. TCRdb reprocessed the multiplex PCR reads via MiXCR and lists one record per CDR3 protein. The sample lists 300,000 to 450,000 distinct CDR3 sequences, roughly 15% occurring once. The specimen sequenced was blood. The source is a woman aged 25 to 39 with Graves' ophthalmopathy.

There are many counts of this clonotype. The CDR3 DNA reads TGCGCCAGCAGCTTGAGTGGGGGTTGGAACACTGAAGCTTTCTTT. This translates into CASSLSGGWNTEAFF. The chain recombines TRBV5-1 with TRBJ1-1; D perhaps matches TRBD1 (5 bases). The V gene lost 1 base and the J gene lost 1 base, with 11 bases spanning the gap. The CDR3 runs to 15 residues. CDR1 and CDR2 from the germline V gene are SGHRS and YFSETQ.

The chain recombines TRBV12-3 or TRBV12-4 with TRBJ2-5, with 7 bases lining up with TRBD1. CDR3 length: 15 amino acids. J gave up 5 bases and V 6 bases, and 12 bases lay outside the gene matches. CDR3 coding DNA: TGTGCCAGCAGCCCCTCCCGCGACAGGGCCGAGACCCAGTACTTC. Its protein product is CASSPSRDRAETQYF.

In this sample, this clonotype turned up many times. This chain joins TRBV4-2 and TRBJ1-6; D not resolved. Germline V gene lookup returns CDR1 LGHNA and CDR2 YNFKEQ. This CDR3 has 12 residues. Trimming pared 0 bases from V and 11 bases from J, leaving 5 bases between. The CDR3 bases are TGTGCCAGCAGCCAAGAAATGGCACCCCTCCACTTT. Translated: CASSQEMAPLHF.

This clonotype was observed a handful of times. The chain's CDR3 is CSAQLAGGPRETQYF. The CDR3 nucleotides are TGCAGTGCTCAACTAGCGGGGGGGCCTCGAGAGACCCAGTACTTC. The chain couples TRBV20-1 to TRBJ2-5; 13 bases match TRBD2. The CDR3 loop spans 15 amino acids. Germline lookup yields CDR1 DFQATT and CDR2 SNEGSKA (reference sequence). The J segment lost 4 bases and the V segment lost 5 bases, leaving 7 bases of the junction unmatched.

At least ten counts were recorded for this clonotype. The chain uses TRBV6-5 and TRBJ2-2; 8 bases align to TRBD1. V was clipped by 2 bases and J by 7 bases; unmatched bases: 3. Germline-derived CDR1 and CDR2 are MNHEY and SVGAGI. The CDR3 runs to 14 residues. This CDR3 reads CASSYRDRGGELFF. The DNA for the CDR3 is TGTGCCAGCAGTTACCGTGACAGGGGCGGGGAGCTGTTTTTT.

This clonotype was observed at least ten times. This chain connects TRBV12-3 or TRBV12-4 to TRBJ2-7; TRBD1 matches 10 bases. The CDR3 sequence is 15 residues long. Unmatched junction bases numbered 8, after V lost 6 bases and J lost 3 bases. The CDR3 loop is CASRPTGGSLYEQYF. DNA for the CDR3: TGTGCCAGCAGGCCGACAGGGGGCTCCCTCTACGAGCAGTACTTC.